This TCR beta chain derives from a study of beta chain features in type 1 diabetes. Study outcomes and limitations: Moderate but significant shortening of TCRB CDR3s was recorded in all four CD4+ subsets from Type 1 diabetes patients. Cells expressing TCR highly could be over-represented by cDNA sequencing.

As concerns this clone: What it binds is not known.

CDR3 size: 11 residues. V lost 4 bases to trimming and J lost 3 bases, with 4 bases between them. Germline values: CDR1 MDHEN, CDR2 SYDVKM. Every bit of the isolated RNA underwent reverse transcription, so sequencing read expressed TCRB transcripts. TCRdb keeps only in-frame clones here, not all; method: immunoSEQ multiplex PCR. The sample lists 250,000 to 300,000 clones, over 11% occurring once. The origin of this receptor is a man aged 25-45 years with type 1 diabetes. This sequence joins TRBV28 and TRBJ2-7; unclear D gene. Input material: naive CD4+ T cells from blood. As DNA, the CDR3 is TGTGCCAGCAGTTGGCACTACGAGCAGTACTTC. Amino acid sequence: CASSWHYEQYF.